Listed below are T cell receptor beta chains from one sample, sequenced in a study of cytomegalovirus exposure and HLA in healthy donors. Sequencing used immunoSEQ multiplex PCR; TCRdb keeps in-frame clones, though not all of them. The sample yields approximately 82,000 clones, 85% to 95% seen once. Material for sequencing was PBMCs. The source of these receptors is a young woman in good health and CMV-seronegative. CDR3s include the opening cysteine and the closing phenylalanine or tryptophan. D genes are given only for firm matches. The size entry is marked missing in some rows and otherwise reads once, few, many or a size class.

j_call	v_call	clone_size	d_call	cdr3_length	cdr3_nt	cdr3_aa
TRBJ2-5	TRBV5-4	few	TRBD1	17	TGTGCCAGCAGCTTGTCTTTGACAGGGGATATGCTGGAGACCCAGTACTTC	CASSLSLTGDMLETQYF
TRBJ1-4	TRBV5-4	-	-	14	TGTGCCAGCAGCTTGAGGGGAACTAATGAAAAACTGTTTTTT	CASSLRGTNEKLFF
TRBJ2-3	TRBV19	-	-	13	TGTGCCAGTAGTGAACAGAATACAGATACGCAGTATTTT	CASSEQNTDTQYF
TRBJ2-1	TRBV5-1	-	-	12	TGCGCCAGCAGACCGACACATAATGAGCAGTTCTTC	CASRPTHNEQFF
TRBJ2-1	TRBV2	-	TRBD2	15	TGTGCCAGCCTGCCCCGGCCCGGGGGGTACAATGAGCAGTTCTTC	CASLPRPGGYNEQFF
TRBJ2-7	TRBV15	-	-	15	TGTGCCACCAGCAGAGCGGGGGCAGGGGGCTACGAGCAGTACTTC	CATSRAGAGGYEQYF
TRBJ1-1	TRBV19	-	-	14	TGTGCCAGTAGTATAGGCCTTAGGAACACTGAAGCTTTCTTT	CASSIGLRNTEAFF
TRBJ2-4	TRBV7-2	-	-	14	TGTGCCAGCCGGCCATCAGGGGTCGTAGACATTCAGTACTTC	CASRPSGVVDIQYF
TRBJ2-3	TRBV19	-	-	13	TGTGCCAGTAGTATTACTGACACAGATACGCAGTATTTT	CASSITDTDTQYF
TRBJ2-7	TRBV27	-	TRBD1	13	TGTGCCAGCAGTTACAGGGGGAACTACGAGCAGTACTTC	CASSYRGNYEQYF
TRBJ2-3	TRBV5-4	-	-	15	TGTGCCAGCAGCTTTACGCCAGGGGTCGTAGATACGCAGTATTTT	CASSFTPGVVDTQYF
TRBJ2-5	TRBV7-2	-	TRBD1	14	TGTGCCAGCAGCTTCAATACAGGGGGCGAGACCCAGTACTTC	CASSFNTGGETQYF
TRBJ2-1	TRBV10-1	-	TRBD2	15	TGCGCCAGCAGTGACGGCGGGAGCGGCTACAATGAGCAGTTCTTC	CASSDGGSGYNEQFF
TRBJ2-3	TRBV2	-	TRBD2	15	TGTGCCAGCAGTAAAGAGCGGGGGGGCGGAGATACGCAGTATTTT	CASSKERGGGDTQYF
TRBJ1-1	TRBV19	once	-	14	TGTGCCAGTACTTTGGCAGGTTTGAACACTGAAGCTTTCTTT	CASTLAGLNTEAFF
TRBJ2-1	TRBV2	-	TRBD2	16	TGTGCCAGCAGTGAACGCCCCCCGGGGGGTGGCAATGAGCAGTTCTTC	CASSERPPGGGNEQFF
TRBJ2-5	TRBV10-2	-	TRBD1	14	TGCGCCAGCAGTACACAGGGGGCGCGAACCCCGGGGTACTTC	CASSTQGARTPGYF
TRBJ1-3	TRBV28	-	-	14	TGTGCCAGCAGTTTCAGAGGAGCTGGAAACACCATATATTTT	CASSFRGAGNTIYF
TRBJ2-7	TRBV28	-	-	15	TGTGCCAGCAGACCCACTACGGGGGTCACCTACGAGCAGTACTTC	CASRPTTGVTYEQYF
TRBJ2-2	TRBV27	-	-	17	TGTGCCAGCAGTTTATATGGGCCTAGCGAGTTCCCCGGGGAGCTGTTTTTT	CASSLYGPSEFPGELFF
TRBJ2-1	TRBV5-1	-	-	14	TGCGCCAGCAGCCGAACTCCAATCACGGGTGAGCAGTTCTTC	CASSRTPITGEQFF
TRBJ1-2	TRBV6-5	-	TRBD1	15	TGTGCCAGCAGTTATACGACAGGGGTTGGTAATGGCTACACCTTC	CASSYTTGVGNGYTF
TRBJ2-7	TRBV6-5	-	TRBD1	15	TGTGCCAGCAGTTACCGGGACAGGGTTCCCTACGAGCAGTACTTC	CASSYRDRVPYEQYF
TRBJ1-2	TRBV28	-	TRBD1	15	TGTGCCAGCAGTACGGACACAGGGGGCTTGGGTGGCTACACCTTC	CASSTDTGGLGGYTF
TRBJ1-6	TRBV27	-	-	15	TGTGCCAGCAGTTTGGAGACAGGAAATAATTCACCCCTCCACTTT	CASSLETGNNSPLHF
TRBJ1-2	TRBV9	-	-	11	TGTGCCAGCAGAAAAGGGGAAGGCTACACCTTC	CASRKGEGYTF
TRBJ1-2	TRBV11-2	once	-	14	TGTGCCAGCAGCTTCTCACAGGGCCCCTATGGCTACACCTTC	CASSFSQGPYGYTF
TRBJ2-3	TRBV18	-	-	13	TGTGCCAGCTCACCCGGGTTGACAGATACGCAGTATTTT	CASSPGLTDTQYF
TRBJ1-3	TRBV11-2	-	-	13	TGTGCCAGCAGCTTATCAGGGCAGGGCACCATATATTTT	CASSLSGQGTIYF
TRBJ1-4	TRBV6-5	few	-	12	TGTGCCACCCGGGGTGGCGGTGAAAAACTGTTTTTT	CATRGGGEKLFF
TRBJ1-2	TRBV5-6	-	-	14	TGTGCCAGCAGCTTACAGGGAACACCCTATGGCTACACCTTC	CASSLQGTPYGYTF
TRBJ1-1	TRBV19	-	TRBD1	16	TGTGCCAGTAGTATAGATAACAGGGGGCGCGTCACTGAAGCTTTCTTT	CASSIDNRGRVTEAFF
TRBJ2-1	TRBV7-7	-	TRBD2	16	TGTGCCAGCAGCCCCCTAACTAGCGGGTCCTACAATGAGCAGTTCTTC	CASSPLTSGSYNEQFF
TRBJ2-1	TRBV4-3	-	TRBD2	14	TGCGCCAGCAGCCAAACTTCTAGCGGAAATGAGCAGTTCTTC	CASSQTSSGNEQFF
TRBJ1-1	TRBV15	-	TRBD1	15	TGTGCCACCAGCAAATCACAGGGGATGAACACTGAAGCTTTCTTT	CATSKSQGMNTEAFF
TRBJ1-2	TRBV6-5	-	-	15	TGTGCCAGTTTTACGGGTTCGCGCCTTCACTATGGCTACACCTTC	CASFTGSRLHYGYTF
TRBJ2-2	TRBV7-2	-	TRBD1	13	TGTGCCACCGGGACAGCGAACACCGGGGAGCTGTTTTTT	CATGTANTGELFF
TRBJ1-3	TRBV9	-	TRBD1	14	TGTGCCAGCAGCGTCGGACAGGCTGGAAACACCATATATTTT	CASSVGQAGNTIYF
TRBJ1-1	TRBV28	-	TRBD1	14	TGTGCCAGCAGTCCCATACGGGACAGCCATCGGGCTTTCTTT	CASSPIRDSHRAFF
TRBJ2-6	TRBV6-4	-	-	15	TGTGCCAGCAGTGAATCGAGCTCTGGGGCCAACGTCCTGACTTTC	CASSESSSGANVLTF
TRBJ2-4	TRBV4-1	once	TRBD1	18	TGCGCCAGCAGCCCGCACCCCCAGGGGGTCCTAGCCAAAAACATTCAGTACTTC	CASSPHPQGVLAKNIQYF
TRBJ2-3	TRBV6-1	-	-	13	TGTGCCAGCGGGAGCAATTTTGGGGATACGCAGTATTTT	CASGSNFGDTQYF
TRBJ2-1	TRBV12-5	-	-	12	TGTGCTAGTGCGGCGGCAGACAATGAGCAGTTCTTC	CASAAADNEQFF
TRBJ1-1	TRBV5-8	once	TRBD1	17	TGTGCCAGCAGCGGGGATAGGGGGCTCCATTTGAACACTGAAGCTTTCTTT	CASSGDRGLHLNTEAFF
TRBJ2-2	TRBV29-1	-	-	13	TGCAGCGCCCTGAGACAGAACACCGGGGAGCTGTTTTTT	CSALRQNTGELFF
TRBJ1-1	TRBV19	-	TRBD1	14	TGTGCCAGTAGTAAACAGGGGCGAGACACTGAAGCTTTCTTT	CASSKQGRDTEAFF
TRBJ2-7	TRBV28	-	TRBD1	14	TGTGCCAGCACCAAGACAGGGGGGAACTACGAGCAGTACTTC	CASTKTGGNYEQYF
TRBJ1-4	TRBV19	-	TRBD1	13	TGTGCCAGTAGTACGACAGGGTATGAAAAACTGTTTTTT	CASSTTGYEKLFF
TRBJ2-7	TRBV7-2	-	-	12	TGTGCCAGCAGTTCCGGGGCCTACGAGCAGTACTTC	CASSSGAYEQYF
TRBJ1-2	TRBV29-1	-	-	13	TGCAGCGTGAAGGGGACTAAGGGGTATGGCTACACCTTC	CSVKGTKGYGYTF
TRBJ2-7	TRBV15	-	TRBD1	13	TGTGCCACCCGACAGGGGAGCTCCTACGAGCAGTACTTC	CATRQGSSYEQYF
TRBJ2-1	TRBV19	-	-	12	TGTGCCAGTAGTACCGGACTCAATGAGCAGTTCTTC	CASSTGLNEQFF
TRBJ2-3	TRBV6-6	-	TRBD2	13	TGTGCCAGCAGTAGCGGGGGCACAGATACGCAGTATTTT	CASSSGGTDTQYF
TRBJ1-2	TRBV10-3	-	TRBD1	13	TGTGCCATCAGCGAGGACAGGAGCTATGGCTACACCTTC	CAISEDRSYGYTF
TRBJ2-3	TRBV30	-	-	14	TGTGCCGGAACAGGCGCCCCTACCACAGATACGCAGTATTTT	CAGTGAPTTDTQYF
TRBJ2-7	TRBV6-5	-	TRBD1	15	TGTGCCAGCAGTTACACATGGGGACAGGGGGGCGAGCAGTACTTC	CASSYTWGQGGEQYF
TRBJ1-4	TRBV5-5	-	-	15	TGTGCCAGCAGCTTCCCAGGCAAGGCTAATGAAAAACTGTTTTTT	CASSFPGKANEKLFF
TRBJ2-5	TRBV9	-	-	13	TGTGCCAGCAGCGTGGGGGCCTCAGAGACCCAGTACTTC	CASSVGASETQYF